These T cell receptor beta chains were read from a single sample in a study of control samples from healthy donors and cancer patients. Some clones are missing from TCRdb's copy, which holds only in-frame ones; the method was immunoSEQ multiplex PCR. The table shows 130,000 or so clones, with approximately 90% occurring only once. Sequenced: blood. Receptors were obtained from a man aged 45-60 years in good health. Each CDR3 is given with its conserved first and last residue. Fields, in order: clone size, J gene, CDR3 length, V gene, D gene, CDR3 DNA, CDR3 protein. A D gene is named only where the DNA matches it firmly. Not all rows give a size; the values are once, few, many and, for expanded clones, a class.

>.|TRBJ2-5|13|TRBV5-4|.
TGTGCCAGCAGCTTGGTGACTGTAGAGACCCAGTACTTC
CASSLVTVETQYF
>once|TRBJ2-3|14|TRBV5-6|.
TGTGCCAGCAGCGGTGGACAGTTATCGGATACGCAGTATTTT
CASSGGQLSDTQYF
>.|TRBJ1-6|15|TRBV7-8|.
TGTGCCAGCAGCTTAATTAGGGCCGGGAATTCACCCCTCCACTTT
CASSLIRAGNSPLHF
>.|TRBJ2-1|21|TRBV28|.
TGTGCCAGCAGTCGCACGAGGTTAGGAGGCAGGGCCGGAGGCTCCTACAATGAGCAGTTCTTC
CASSRTRLGGRAGGSYNEQFF
>few|TRBJ2-7|15|TRBV28|.
TGTGCCAGCAGTTTAGTCACCCCTGGCTCCTACGAGCAGTACTTC
CASSLVTPGSYEQYF
>.|TRBJ2-7|11|TRBV29-1|.
TGCAGCGTGGGATCCTCCTACGAGCAGTACTTC
CSVGSSYEQYF
>.|TRBJ2-7|15|TRBV5-4|.
TGTGCCAGCAGCTTGGGTGGGGAGGACCGACTTCTTAGAAATTTC
CASSLGGEDRLLRNF
>.|TRBJ2-7|11|TRBV29-1|.
TGCAGCGTCATCAGGTTAGGCGAGCAGTACTTC
CSVIRLGEQYF
>.|TRBJ2-2|17|TRBV5-1|TRBD1
TGCGCCAGCAGCTTGAACTCCGGGACAGCGAACACCGGGGAGCTGTTTTTT
CASSLNSGTANTGELFF
>.|TRBJ1-5|18|TRBV3-1/TRBV3-2|.
TGTGCCAGCAGCCAAGACCCGGCCAGGATGGGGTCTAATCAGCCCCAGCATTTT
CASSQDPARMGSNQPQHF
>.|TRBJ2-1|12|TRBV12-3/TRBV12-4|.
TGTGCCAGCAGTCCCGGACATGGCAAGCAGTTCTTC
CASSPGHGKQFF
>once|TRBJ1-1|14|TRBV2|.
TGTGCCAGCAGTGTGAGACGGATGGACACTGAAGCTTTCTTT
CASSVRRMDTEAFF
>.|TRBJ2-2|15|TRBV19|.
TGTGCCAGTAGTTTGGTCCGGCAGGGGCCCGGGGAGCTGTTTTTT
CASSLVRQGPGELFF
>.|TRBJ2-7|14|TRBV3-1/TRBV3-2|.
TGTGCCAGCAGTCGCCGTGGAGGGGGCCGGGAGCAGTACTTC
CASSRRGGGREQYF
>.|TRBJ2-1|16|TRBV6-4|TRBD2
TGTGCCAGCAGTGCCCAGACTAGCGGGGGGTTGAATGAGCAGTTCTTC
CASSAQTSGGLNEQFF
>.|TRBJ2-5|16|TRBV3-1/TRBV3-2|TRBD1
TGTGCCAGCAGCCAAGTGGGCGGCAGGGGGACAGAGACCCAGTACTTC
CASSQVGGRGTETQYF
>.|TRBJ2-5|14|TRBV18|.
TGTGCCAGCTCACCCGGGGGACCCGGGGAGACCCAGTACTTC
CASSPGGPGETQYF
>.|TRBJ2-1|12|TRBV3-1/TRBV3-2|.
TGTGCCAGCAGCCTAACTAGCAATGAGCAGTTCTTC
CASSLTSNEQFF
>.|TRBJ2-2|12|TRBV15|.
TGTGCCACCAGCAGAAACACCGGGGAGCTGTTTTTT
CATSRNTGELFF
>.|TRBJ2-5|12|TRBV5-8|.
TGTGCCAGCAGCTTGGCCCCCGTGACCCAGTACTTC
CASSLAPVTQYF
>.|TRBJ2-7|15|TRBV3-1/TRBV3-2|TRBD2
TGTGCCAGCAGCCCGCGGACTAGCGGGGGCTACGAGCAGTACTTC
CASSPRTSGGYEQYF
>.|TRBJ1-4|13|TRBV7-2|.
TGTGCCAGCAGCTTCGCTGGAGGTGAAAAACTGTTTTTT
CASSFAGGEKLFF
>.|TRBJ2-3|17|TRBV13|TRBD1
TGTGCCAGCAGCTTAGAGGCCGGGACAGGGTTCACAGATACGCAGTATTTT
CASSLEAGTGFTDTQYF
>.|TRBJ2-2|15|TRBV7-9|.
TGTGCCAGCAGCTTAGACGGCGCGAACACCGGGGAGCTGTTTTTT
CASSLDGANTGELFF
>.|TRBJ2-1|17|TRBV20-1|.
TGCAGTGCTAGTTTTTTCGGGTCCCCCAGCTCCTACAATGAGCAGTTCTTC
CSASFFGSPSSYNEQFF
>once|TRBJ1-2|14|TRBV7-2|.
TGTGCCAGCAGCTCTTACCAGACGGTATATGGCTACACCTTC
CASSSYQTVYGYTF
>few|TRBJ1-5|15|TRBV2|.
TGTGCCAGCATGGTGACAGGCACAGCCAATCAGCCCCAGCATTTT
CASMVTGTANQPQHF
>.|TRBJ1-1|15|TRBV2|.
TGTGCCAGCAGGAGCTTTCAGGGCCCATTGGGTGAAGCTTTCTTT
CASRSFQGPLGEAFF
>once|TRBJ1-1|13|TRBV7-2|TRBD1
TGTGCCAGCAGCTTAAACAGGGGGCTTGAAGCTTTCTTT
CASSLNRGLEAFF
>.|TRBJ2-3|15|TRBV6-6|.
TGTGCCAGCCAGGGGGGGACCGGGCGCACAGATACGCAGTATTTT
CASQGGTGRTDTQYF
>few|TRBJ2-3|15|TRBV6-4|.
TGTGCCAGCAGTGACGGGCAGTCCAGCACAGATACGCAGTATTTT
CASSDGQSSTDTQYF
>.|TRBJ2-7|13|TRBV2|TRBD1
TGTGCCAGCACTAGACAGGGAGTATACGAGCAGTACTTC
CASTRQGVYEQYF
>.|TRBJ2-3|15|TRBV19|TRBD2
TGTGCCAGTACGGGTCGGGGGGGCGTCCCAGATACGCAGTATTTT
CASTGRGGVPDTQYF
>.|TRBJ1-2|16|TRBV15|TRBD1
TGTGCCACCAGCAGAGACGGGACAGGGGACATCTATGGCTACACCTTC
CATSRDGTGDIYGYTF
>once|TRBJ2-5|16|TRBV5-1|TRBD2
TGCGCCAGCAGCCCCGGGACTAGCGGGGGAAAAGAGACCCAGTACTTC
CASSPGTSGGKETQYF
>.|TRBJ2-7|12|TRBV27|.
TGTGCCAGCAGTGACAGTCCCTACGAGCAGTACTTC
CASSDSPYEQYF
>many|TRBJ2-5|12|TRBV19|.
TGTGCCAGTAGTTCGGTGGGAGAGACCCAGTACTTC
CASSSVGETQYF
>.|TRBJ2-1|16|TRBV18|TRBD2
TGTGCCAGCTCACCTCCGGGACTAGCGGGGGGGCAAGAGCAGTTCTTC
CASSPPGLAGGQEQFF